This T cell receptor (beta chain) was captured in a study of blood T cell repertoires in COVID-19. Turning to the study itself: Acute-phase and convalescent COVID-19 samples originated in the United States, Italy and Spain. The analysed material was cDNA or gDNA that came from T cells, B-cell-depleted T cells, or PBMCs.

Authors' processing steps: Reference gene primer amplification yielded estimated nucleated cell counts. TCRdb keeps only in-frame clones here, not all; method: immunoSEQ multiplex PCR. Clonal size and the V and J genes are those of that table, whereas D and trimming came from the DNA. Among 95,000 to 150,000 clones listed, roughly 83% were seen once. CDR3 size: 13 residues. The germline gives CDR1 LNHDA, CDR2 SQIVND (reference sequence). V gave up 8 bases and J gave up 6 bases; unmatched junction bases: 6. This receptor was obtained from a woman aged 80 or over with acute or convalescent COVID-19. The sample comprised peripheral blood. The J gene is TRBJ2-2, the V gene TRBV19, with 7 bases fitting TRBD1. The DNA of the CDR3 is TGTGCCAGTTCTACAGGGGATCCCGGGGAGCTGTTTTTT. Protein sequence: CASSTGDPGELFF.